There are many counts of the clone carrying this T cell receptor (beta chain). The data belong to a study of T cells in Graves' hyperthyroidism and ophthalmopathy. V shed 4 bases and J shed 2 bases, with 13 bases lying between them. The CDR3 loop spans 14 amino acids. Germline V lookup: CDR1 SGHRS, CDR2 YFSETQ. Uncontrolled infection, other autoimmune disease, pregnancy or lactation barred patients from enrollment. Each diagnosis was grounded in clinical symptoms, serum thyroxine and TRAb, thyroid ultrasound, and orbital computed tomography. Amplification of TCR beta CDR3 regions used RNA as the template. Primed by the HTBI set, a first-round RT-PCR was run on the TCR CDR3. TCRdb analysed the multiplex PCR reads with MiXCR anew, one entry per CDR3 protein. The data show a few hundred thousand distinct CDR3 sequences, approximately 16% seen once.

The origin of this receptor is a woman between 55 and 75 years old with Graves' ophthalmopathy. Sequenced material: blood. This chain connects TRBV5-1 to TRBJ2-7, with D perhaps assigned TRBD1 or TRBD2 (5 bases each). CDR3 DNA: TGCGCCAGCAGCGCCTCCGGGACGCCCTACGAGCAGTACTTC. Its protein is CASSASGTPYEQYF.